The 7 T cell receptor beta chains below were found in one sample sequenced in a study of blood T cell repertoires in COVID-19. Repertoires were generated with immunoSEQ multiplex PCR, while TCRdb's copy carries only in-frame clones and drops some. The sample lists 55,000 to 70,000 clones, around three quarters occurring once. Source material: peripheral blood. The receptors originated from a man in his fifties or sixties with acute or convalescent COVID-19.

This chain joins TRBV6-1 and TRBJ2-7, with 9 positions matching TRBD1. This CDR3 is built from 15 residues. V shed 6 bases and J 5 bases; nucleotides not matched to a gene: 11. The germline CDR1 and CDR2 sequences are MNHNS and SASEGT. The CDR3 protein is CASSQAHRGRDEQYF. The CDR3 DNA reads as TGTGCCAGCAGCCAGGCGCACAGGGGGCGGGACGAGCAGTACTTC.

This chain links TRBV7-2 with TRBJ2-1; a possible D gene is TRBD2 (5 bases). V was shortened by 5 bases and J by 7 bases, with 21 bases between the two germline ends. The CDR3 extends over 16 amino acids. The germline V gene has CDR1 SGHTA and CDR2 FQGNSA. The CDR3 sequence is CASSAHLSPGLNEQFF. CDR3 nucleotide sequence: TGTGCCAGCAGCGCGCACCTATCCCCGGGGTTAAATGAGCAGTTCTTC. Complete variable domain (other parts from reference TRBV7-2 and TRBJ2-1): GAGVSQSPSNKVTEKGKDVELRCDPISGHTALYWYRQSLGQGLEFLIYFQGNSAPDKSGLPSDRFSAERTGGSVSTLTIQRTQQEDSAVYLCASSAHLSPGLNEQFFGPGTRLTVL.

The CDR3: CASREANTEAFF. CDR3 bases: TGCGCCAGCAGAGAGGCGAACACTGAAGCTTTCTTT. The genes are TRBV5-1 and TRBJ1-1; D remains unclear. The germline V gene encodes CDR1 SGHRS and CDR2 YFSETQ. The CDR3 covers 12 residues. The germline V and J ends were trimmed by 5 bases and 1 base, with 6 bases remaining between them.

V is TRBV19 and J is TRBJ2-2, with 11 bases aligning to TRBD2. Trimming took 6 bases from V and 7 from J; bases not matched to a gene: 19. The CDR3 is 19 residues long. Germline values: CDR1 LNHDA, CDR2 SQIVND (reference sequence). In DNA form, the CDR3 reads TGTGCCAGTAGCAGGAGACTAGCGGGGCCCTGGGAAAGGGTCGGGGAGCTGTTTTTT. As protein: CASSRRLAGPWERVGELFF.

This clone was seen a single time. The genes are TRBV24-1 and TRBJ2-3, with D hard to call. The V and J ends lost 3 bases and 2 bases respectively, with 11 bases between them. The CDR3 runs 15 residues. Germline-derived CDR1 and CDR2 are KGHDR and SFDVKD. CDR3 sequence (DNA): TGTGCCACCAGTGATCCGCGTCATTTCACAGATACGCAGTATTTT. This codes for CATSDPRHFTDTQYF.

The CDR3 is CATSDGGLDTQYF. Written as DNA, the CDR3 is TGTGCCACCAGTGATGGGGGACTTGATACGCAGTATTTT. The J gene is TRBJ2-3, the V gene TRBV24-1; D is perhaps TRBD2 (6 bases). The germline V gene has CDR1 KGHDR and CDR2 SFDVKD. This CDR3 has 13 amino acids. V lost 3 bases and J 6 bases, leaving 9 bases between the germline ends.

V and J are TRBV5-5 and TRBJ2-1; D gene unclear. V shed 2 bases and J shed 8 bases, with 11 bases lying between them. Germline CDR1 and CDR2: SGHKS and YYEKEE (reference sequence). The CDR3 totals 13 residues. CDR3 loop: CASSLDQFDEQFF. The CDR3, as DNA: TGTGCCAGCAGCTTAGATCAGTTTGATGAGCAGTTCTTC. Looking up the rest from reference TRBV5-5 and TRBJ2-1 gives the full variable domain: DAGVTQSPTHLIKTRGQQVTLRCSPISGHKSVSWYQQVLGQGPQFIFQYYEKEERGRGNFPDRFSARQFPNYSSELNVNALLLGDSALYLCASSLDQFDEQFFGPGTRLTVL.